This T cell receptor (beta chain) came from a study of T cells in tumors after PD-1 blockade. On the study more broadly: Each patient got pembrolizumab 200 mg every 3 weeks or cemiplimab 350 mg every 2 weeks. Daily vismodegib 150 mg continued in a subset of anti-PD-1-treated patients. Study-wide results and limits: Blood contained roughly two fifths of the tumor's TCR clonotypes.

Note on this clone: The antigen remains undetermined.

Tumor or blood genomic DNA was sequenced, with inputs of roughly 550 ng to 6,500 ng. Clones were read by immunoSEQ multiplex PCR, and TCRdb kept only the in-frame ones, dropping some. The sample has roughly 33,000 clones, roughly 78% seen once; the top ten hold roughly 39%. The length of the CDR3 is 13 residues. Germline V gene lookup returns CDR1 MNHNY and CDR2 SVGAGI (reference sequence). V shed 5 bases, J shed 5 bases, and the junction held 3 bases outside the gene matches. This sequence joins TRBV6-6 and TRBJ1-1; 9 bases map to TRBD1. The receptor was derived from a human donor with basal cell carcinoma. The starting material was PBMCs, obtained before anti-PD-1 treatment. The CDR3 reads CASSDRGLTEAFF. CDR3 nucleotide sequence: TGTGCCAGCAGTGACAGGGGGTTAACTGAAGCTTTCTTT.